This TCR beta chain was recovered during a study of blood T cells in healthy people across ages. Then a second PCR, running about 6 to 11 cycles, was carried out with a sample-barcoded 5' primer and a J-beta primer mix. One entry per CDR3 protein results from TCRdb running MiXCR on the 5' RACE reads. Among hundreds of thousands of distinct CDR3 sequences listed, about 42% were seen once. The study, taken as a whole, reports: As naive T cell percentage varied, TCR beta diversity correlated strongly with it.

This clonotype came up many times. Its antigen is currently unknown. Every participating donor contributed about 10 milliliters of peripheral blood through a draw. Germline loops: CDR1 SGHTA, CDR2 FQGTGA. V lost 7 bases, J lost 1 base, and 29 bases stayed unmatched. The CDR3 is 22 residues long. The chain joins TRBV7-3 to TRBJ2-7; 9 positions agree with TRBD1. Source material: blood. The clonotype originates from a man aged 60-69 years in good health. For the CDR3, the DNA is TGTGCCAGCAACAACAACGAACGCCGGGACAGGGATCTTAAGGTGGAGTCCTACGAGCAGTACTTC. Protein sequence: CASNNNERRDRDLKVESYEQYF.